This is a list of T cell receptor beta chains from one sample in a study of T cell changes during pregnancy in multiple sclerosis. Measured with immunoSEQ multiplex PCR; TCRdb has only the in-frame clones, and not every one. The data show around 50,000 clones, approximately 92% seen once. This specimen consisted of CD4+ T cells from peripheral blood mononuclear cells, obtained in the third trimester of pregnancy. These TCRs come from a female donor with multiple sclerosis, enrolled in a pregnancy study. The CDR3 runs from the conserved cysteine through the conserved F or W. The order of the fields is D gene, J gene, V gene, clone size, CDR3 protein, CDR3 DNA. D genes are given only for firm matches. Size is omitted from some rows. Given values are once, few, many or a class for expanded clones.

NA TRBJ2-2 TRBV4-1 NA CASSRFIQTNTGELFF TGCGCCAGCAGCCGTTTTATCCAGACGAACACCGGGGAGCTGTTTTTT
TRBD1 TRBJ1-1 TRBV5-1 once CASSLGQGATEAFF TGCGCCAGCAGCTTGGGACAGGGGGCCACTGAAGCTTTCTTT
NA TRBJ2-7 TRBV5-6 NA CASSLLTEQYF TGTGCCAGCAGCTTGCTAACTGAGCAGTACTTC
TRBD1 TRBJ2-1 TRBV29-1 NA CSADARGLGNEQFF TGCAGCGCCGACGCCAGGGGGCTCGGAAATGAGCAGTTCTTC
TRBD1 TRBJ1-1 TRBV4-2 once CASSQAPGQTRGEAFF TGTGCCAGCAGCCAAGCCCCGGGACAGACAAGGGGTGAAGCTTTCTTT
TRBD1 TRBJ2-7 TRBV5-4 NA CASRRDRGTSEQYF TGTGCCAGCAGACGGGACAGGGGGACGAGCGAGCAGTACTTC
TRBD2 TRBJ2-7 TRBV30 NA CAWRTSGGNFPYEQYF TGTGCCTGGAGGACTAGCGGGGGGAACTTTCCCTACGAGCAGTACTTC
TRBD2 TRBJ2-3 TRBV10-3 once CAISGPGLAGGPADTQYF TGTGCCATCAGTGGGCCGGGACTAGCGGGAGGGCCGGCAGATACGCAGTATTTT
TRBD1 TRBJ1-2 TRBV5-1 NA CASSLDPPGTGANYGYTF TGCGCCAGCAGCTTGGACCCCCCCGGGACAGGGGCTAACTATGGCTACACCTTC
NA TRBJ1-2 TRBV28 once CASSYQGGNDYGYTF TGTGCCAGCAGTTATCAAGGGGGAAATGACTATGGCTACACCTTC
NA TRBJ2-3 TRBV19 NA CASSLSNSFSDTQYF TGTGCCAGTTCTCTTAGCAATTCCTTCTCGGATACGCAGTATTTT
NA TRBJ1-1 TRBV18 NA CASSPPLGHFNTEAFF TGTGCCAGCTCACCACCTCTCGGACACTTTAACACTGAAGCTTTCTTT
TRBD1 TRBJ2-3 TRBV28 NA CASTLDRAGPDTQYF TGTGCCAGCACCCTGGACAGGGCGGGCCCAGATACGCAGTATTTT
NA TRBJ1-2 TRBV30 once CAWEAGDYGYTF TGTGCCTGGGAAGCGGGTGACTATGGCTACACCTTC
NA TRBJ2-2 TRBV28 NA CASSPLERAFDGELFF TGTGCCAGCAGTCCACTCGAGAGGGCCTTCGACGGGGAGCTGTTTTTT
NA TRBJ1-3 TRBV6-1 NA CASSDHRFSGNTIYF TGTGCCAGCAGTGATCATCGGTTCTCTGGAAACACCATATATTTT
NA TRBJ2-1 TRBV5-1 NA CASSTRDSKTLSYNEQFF TGCGCCAGCAGCACCCGGGACTCCAAAACACTCTCCTACAATGAGCAGTTCTTC
NA TRBJ2-1 TRBV18 NA CASSGRTTYNEQFF TGTGCCAGCTCAGGGCGGACTACCTACAATGAGCAGTTCTTC
TRBD1 TRBJ1-4 TRBV19 NA CASSPRTGGDEKLFF TGTGCCAGTAGTCCCCGGACAGGGGGTGACGAAAAACTGTTTTTT
TRBD2 TRBJ2-7 TRBV30 NA CACRTSGAYEQYF TGTGCCTGTCGGACTAGCGGGGCCTACGAGCAGTACTTC
TRBD1 TRBJ1-5 TRBV15 NA CATSGDRADQPQHF TGTGCCACCAGCGGTGACAGGGCCGATCAGCCCCAGCATTTT
NA TRBJ2-3 TRBV27 NA CASSSLPGPRRGTQYF TGTGCCAGCAGCAGCCTCCCGGGCCCCCGGCGGGGTACGCAGTATTTT
NA TRBJ2-5 TRBV9 few CASSVGGASQETQYF TGTGCCAGCAGCGTAGGGGGAGCGAGCCAAGAGACCCAGTACTTC
NA TRBJ2-5 TRBV14 NA CASSQGQVPPQETQYF TGTGCCAGCAGCCAAGGGCAGGTCCCCCCACAAGAGACCCAGTACTTC
NA TRBJ1-4 TRBV25-1 NA CASSIQVTPNEKLFF TGTGCCAGCAGTATACAGGTGACTCCTAATGAAAAACTGTTTTTT